This entry features one T cell receptor beta chain sequence. The antigen remains unidentified. V was pared by 2 bases and J by 5 bases, with 11 bases of the junction left unmatched. This CDR3 has 16 residues. CDR1 and CDR2 (germline): MGHRA, YSYEKL. This entry comes from a study of cytomegalovirus exposure and HLA in healthy donors. The study's findings and limits: The study labeled more than 150 TCR beta chains cytomegalovirus-associated.

The PCR had 60 Vbeta and 13 Jbeta primers. Measured with immunoSEQ multiplex PCR; TCRdb has only the in-frame clones, and not every one. The data show some 150,000 clones, 60% to 80% seen once. The specimen sequenced was PBMCs. The V gene is TRBV4-1, the J gene TRBJ2-7; TRBD2 aligns across 8 bases. The receptor was isolated from a woman aged 50 to 60 in good health and CMV-seronegative. CDR3 DNA: TGCGCCAGCAGCCAACAGAGCGGGGGAGTCTCGGACGAGCAGTACTTC. This sequence encodes CASSQQSGGVSDEQYF.